Listed below are T cell receptor beta chains from one sample, sequenced in a study of PD-1 blockade in classical Hodgkin lymphoma. Sequenced by immunoSEQ multiplex PCR; TCRdb stores in-frame clones only, minus some. In the table there are about 30,000 clones, about 91% of which are singletons. This specimen consisted of CD8+ T cells from blood, obtained at baseline. Every receptor here comes from a human donor with classical Hodgkin lymphoma. Each CDR3 is given without its conserved first and last residue.

J,V,CDR3
TRBJ1-1,TRBV7-8,ASSFGTWAF
TRBJ2-1,TRBV7-6,ASTLGSGYNEQF
TRBJ1-2,TRBV6-5,ASRTGDRGNYGYT
TRBJ2-7,TRBV7-9,ASSSRDRAYEQY
TRBJ2-1,TRBV7-8,ASSPVGGEQF
TRBJ2-7,TRBV11-3,ASSLGTGSEQY
TRBJ1-2,TRBV7-9,ASSPPDREHGYT
TRBJ2-1,TRBV19,ASSISGGNEQF
TRBJ1-2,TRBV9,ASSGAGPDRSNYGYT
TRBJ2-7,TRBV5-8,ASSYAEGKYEQY
TRBJ2-7,TRBV5-1,ASSWGQGYEQY
TRBJ1-1,TRBV6-5,ASSYGWNTEAF
TRBJ2-3,TRBV30,AWSVGLVSTDTQY
TRBJ1-2,TRBV2,ASTERGYYGYT
TRBJ2-5,TRBV5-1,ASSLRGEVALGRGFQETQY
TRBJ1-1,TRBV19,ASMTKSGGVRNTEAF